Reported below is one T cell receptor (beta chain). One junction end does not reproduce the germline sequence, and a read error may be involved. The sample is drawn from a study of tumor-infiltrating lymphocytes in primary liver carcinoma. Total RNA amounting to 500 ng was the source from which TCR beta cDNA was made with a constant-region primer. A slightly modified ARM-PCR protocol with three nested multiplex PCR rounds produced these TCR beta libraries. Forward primers for TRBV1-TRBV30 and a C-beta reverse primer served the first two PCR rounds, at around 9 cycles each. TCRdb redid the calling of the multiplex PCR reads with MiXCR, one entry per CDR3 protein. The sample consists of 300,000 to 400,000 distinct CDR3 sequences, about 62% of them appearing once. Germline DNA was extracted too, while blood RNA derived from unsorted whole blood. The CDR3 has 14 amino acids. Looked up from germline, CDR1 is SGHRS and CDR2 is YFSETQ.

The J gene is TRBJ1-2, the V gene TRBV5-1; unclear D gene. The sequenced sample consisted of peripheral blood. This clonotype was sampled from a man aged 35 to 55 with primary liver carcinoma and hepatitis B virus infection. The CDR3 region is CAGSLAGDNYGYTF. The CDR3 coding sequence is TGCGCCGGCAGCTTGGCAGGAGACAACTATGGCTACACCTTC. The whole variable domain, filled in from reference TRBV5-1 and TRBJ1-2, reads KAGVTQTPRYLIKTRGQQVTLSCSPISGHRSVSWYQQTPGQGLQFLFEYFSETQRNKGNFPGRFSGRQFSNSRSEMNVSTLELGDSALYLCAGSLAGDNYGYTFGSGTRLTVV.